The 8 T cell receptor beta chains presented below share a single source sample, sequenced in a study of blood T cells in healthy people across ages. The second PCR ran about 6 to 12 cycles with a sample-barcoded 5' primer and J-beta primers. TCRdb reanalysed the 5' RACE reads using MiXCR and keeps one entry per CDR3 protein. This table has 1.5 million to 2 million distinct CDR3 sequences, approximately 30% appearing once. The sequenced sample consisted of blood. The receptors were sampled from a woman in her twenties or thirties in good health.

V is TRBV12-3 or TRBV12-4 and J is TRBJ1-2; the D is unclear. Trimming shortened V by 4 bases and J by 8 bases, and 11 bases separated the two germline ends. CDR3 length: 12 residues. The CDR3 protein is CASSWRSEGYTF. The CDR3 DNA reads as TGTGCCAGCAGTTGGCGGAGCGAGGGCTACACCTTC.

The chain employs TRBV12-1 and TRBJ2-7; TRBD1, as called in the table, went unchecked against the DNA. TRBV12-1 is a pseudogene locus. This CDR3 comprises 13 residues. The CDR3 reads CASSSAPGQGQYF. As DNA, the CDR3 is TGTGCCAGCAGCTCTGCACCGGGACAAGGGCAGTACTTC.

V gene TRBV7-8 combines with J gene TRBJ2-1; D unclear. The CDR3 runs to 16 residues. With 5 bases removed from V and 5 bases from J, the gap between germline ends came to 19 bases. Per germline, CDR1 SGHVS and CDR2 FQNEAQ. The CDR3 bases are TGTGCCAGCAGCCCAGAGTTCGGGCGTACAGACAATGAGCAGTTCTTC. Encoded protein: CASSPEFGRTDNEQFF.

The chain is built from TRBV5-1 and TRBJ1-1, with D unresolved. This CDR3 comprises 11 residues. V lost 4 bases and J 8 bases, leaving 9 bases between the germline ends. Germline V gene lookup returns CDR1 SGHRS and CDR2 YFSETQ. The chain's CDR3 is CASSAGSEAFF. The CDR3 DNA reads as TGCGCCAGCAGCGCGGGGTCCGAAGCTTTCTTT.

V is TRBV3-1 and J is TRBJ1-6; TRBD1 aligns across 12 bases. V lost 4 bases and J lost 7; bases outside the gene matches: 5. CDR1 is LGHDT and CDR2 is YNNKEL in the germline V gene (reference sequence). The length of the CDR3 is 16 residues. CDR3 residues: CASSRGTGGGNSPLHF. In DNA form, the CDR3 reads TGTGCCAGCAGCCGCGGGACAGGGGGCGGCAATTCACCCCTCCACTTT.

This clonotype turned up a few times. The chain employs TRBV7-6 and TRBJ1-1; D remains ambiguous. Trimming pared 1 base from V and 1 base from J, leaving 10 bases between. The CDR3 sequence is 15 residues long. Germline V CDR1 and CDR2: SGHVS, FNYEAQ. The CDR3 reads CASSLVPPGNTEAFF. The CDR3 coding sequence is TGTGCCAGCAGCTTAGTTCCCCCCGGGAACACTGAAGCTTTCTTT.

This clonotype was counted only a few times. The rearrangement links TRBV6-5 to TRBJ1-1, with D uncertain. CDR1 and CDR2 from the germline V gene are MNHEY and SVGAGI. The CDR3 sequence is 16 residues long. Trimming removed 2 bases from V and 0 bases from J, with 13 bases in between. CDR3 DNA: TGTGCCAGCAGTTACGCTGTGGAGTGGCTGAACACTGAAGCTTTCTTT. Its protein is CASSYAVEWLNTEAFF.

This clonotype was found a few times. The chain is built from TRBV20-1 and TRBJ1-2; D is ambiguous. The germline V gene has CDR1 DFQATT and CDR2 SNEGSKA (reference sequence). V was shortened by 3 bases and J by 8 bases, with 13 bases between the two germline ends. The CDR3 has 12 residues. The CDR3 coding sequence is TGCAGTGCTAGGAGGCAGTCCTGGGGCTACACCTTC. This gives the protein CSARRQSWGYTF.